The 12 T cell receptor beta chains below were found in one sample sequenced in a study of cytomegalovirus exposure and HLA in healthy donors. PCR was performed using 60 Vbeta and 13 Jbeta primers. Data came from immunoSEQ multiplex PCR; TCRdb stores just in-frame clones and leaves some out. Of about 100,000 clones listed, 65% to 75% were seen once; the top ten hold 1.5% to 2%. Material for sequencing was PBMCs. Receptors originate from a woman aged 40 to 50 in good health and CMV-seronegative.

The rearrangement links TRBV15 to TRBJ2-1; D ambiguous. The CDR3 runs 19 residues. V was trimmed by 2 bases and J by 2 bases, leaving 22 bases between them. Germline CDR1 LNHNV, CDR2 YYDKDF (reference sequence). As DNA, the CDR3 is TGTGCCACCAGCAGATCCACGGCTTGGGCGAGTGATGCCTACAATGAGCAGTTCTTC. Encoded protein: CATSRSTAWASDAYNEQFF.

This chain uses TRBV27 with TRBJ2-7, with D tentatively TRBD1 (6 bases). This CDR3 has 12 amino acids. Germline assignment: CDR1 MNHEY and CDR2 SMNVEV (reference sequence). With 6 bases removed from V and 7 bases from J, the gap between germline ends came to 13 bases. CDR3 sequence: CASSSRTGEQYF. CDR3 DNA sequence: TGTGCCAGCAGCAGCCGCACAGGGGAGCAGTACTTC.

The chain carries TRBV25-1 and TRBJ1-4; D is undetermined. The CDR3 has 15 amino acids. Germline-derived CDR1 and CDR2 are MGHDK and SYGVNS. The V and J ends lost 1 base and 8 bases respectively, with 14 bases between them. CDR3 DNA: TGTGCCAGCAGTGAATTAGGCCAATTCAGGGAAAAACTGTTTTTT. This sequence encodes CASSELGQFREKLFF. The full variable domain, with the rest looked up from reference TRBV25-1 and TRBJ1-4, is EADIYQTPRYLVIGTGKKITLECSQTMGHDKMYWYQQDPGMELHLIHYSYGVNSTEKGDLSSESTVSRIRTEHFPLTLESARPSHTSQYLCASSELGQFREKLFFGSGTQLSVL.

This sequence joins TRBV11-1 and TRBJ2-5; D not resolved. The CDR3 is 13 amino acids. The V end was cut by 3 bases, the J end by 1 base, with 6 bases between. The germline CDR1 and CDR2 sequences are SGHAT and FQDESV (reference sequence). DNA of the CDR3: TGTGCCAGCAGCTTGGGCTTCCAAGAGACCCAGTACTTC. Translating it yields CASSLGFQETQYF.

Points on this clone: In this CDR3 the conserved last residue, phenylalanine or tryptophan, is missing, so a read error is likely. The chain is built from TRBV10-3 and TRBJ2-7; no firm D call. The CDR3 consists of 13 residues. V gave up 2 bases and J gave up 4 bases, with 9 bases separating them. Germline CDR1 and CDR2: ENHRY and SYGVKD. The CDR3 protein is CAISEGRFYEQYL. CDR3 in DNA: TGTGCCATCAGTGAGGGCAGGTTTTACGAGCAGTACTTA.

In this sample, this clone turned up a few times. The chain carries TRBV5-8 and TRBJ1-3, with D perhaps TRBD1 (6 bases). Germline V gene sequence: CDR1 SGHTS, CDR2 YDEGEE. The CDR3 is made up of 16 amino acids. With 4 bases removed from V and 9 bases from J, the gap between germline ends came to 23 bases. The DNA for the CDR3 is TGTGCCAGCAGCCGAGAGATCGGGTGGGGGCACGCCACCATATATTTT. Its protein is CASSREIGWGHATIYF.

The J gene is TRBJ2-5, the V gene TRBV19, with TRBD1 matching 8 bases. Trimming cost V 8 bases and J 5 bases; bases outside gene matches: 4. This CDR3 is 12 amino acids long. The germline CDR1 and CDR2 sequences are LNHDA and SQIVND (reference sequence). The CDR3 DNA sequence: TGTGCCAGTCAGACAGGGGACGAGACCCAGTACTTC. This encodes CASQTGDETQYF.

The table lists this clone with a few counts. This chain joins TRBV29-1 and TRBJ2-2; no clear D. CDR1 SQVTM and CDR2 ANQGSEA come from the germline V gene. The length of the CDR3 is 13 residues. Trimming took 3 bases from V and 2 from J, leaving 7 bases between them. The CDR3 DNA is TGCAGCGTTGACAACGGTAACACCGGGGAGCTGTTTTTT. Protein sequence: CSVDNGNTGELFF.

The V and J genes are TRBV10-3 and TRBJ2-5, with 9 bases aligning to TRBD1. Losses at the gene ends were 10 bases for V and 2 bases for J; bases not matched to a gene: 8. Germline CDR1 ENHRY, CDR2 SYGVKD. The CDR3 runs 14 residues. The DNA of the CDR3 is TGTGCCACCGCCGGACAGGGGAGGCAAGAGACCCAGTACTTC. It encodes CATAGQGRQETQYF.

This clone was seen a few times. The V call is TRBV19, the J call TRBJ2-7; 7 positions agree with TRBD1. The CDR3 loop spans 13 amino acids. Germline CDR1 LNHDA, CDR2 SQIVND (reference sequence). V was pared by 6 bases and J by 3 bases, with 5 bases of the junction left unmatched. This CDR3 reads CASSYRGDYEQYF. The CDR3 DNA sequence: TGTGCCAGTAGCTACAGGGGAGACTACGAGCAGTACTTC.

V and J are TRBV18 and TRBJ2-3, with no clear D. Trimming shortened V by 5 bases and J by 0 bases, and 12 bases separated the two germline ends. The CDR3 totals 15 residues. Germline loops: CDR1 KGHSH, CDR2 LQKENI. CDR3 nucleotides: TGTGCCAGCTCAGCAGCGAAACCTAGCACAGATACGCAGTATTTT. Its translation is CASSAAKPSTDTQYF.

To note about this clone: Compared with germline, one end of the junction differs, possibly owing to a read error. This CDR3 is CSSSQLSGGVGTDTQYF. The CDR3 DNA follows: TGTTCCAGCAGCCAGCTTAGCGGGGGGGTAGGCACAGATACGCAGTATTTT. The gene calls are TRBV7-9 and TRBJ2-3, with TRBD2 identical over 11 bases. The CDR3 runs 17 residues. Germline V gene data show CDR1 as SEHNR and CDR2 as FQNEAQ (reference sequence).